This is a list of T cell receptor beta chains from one sample in a study of OX40 agonist ivuxolimab in advanced cancers. Clones were read by immunoSEQ multiplex PCR, and TCRdb kept only the in-frame ones, dropping some. The data contain roughly 80,000 clones, 80% to 90% of them singletons. This material consisted of CD4+ or CD8+ T cells sorted from blood, taken in a trial of the OX40 agonist ivuxolimab. The receptors originated from an adult with an advanced solid tumor such as melanoma, head and neck, liver or kidney cancer. CDR3s include the opening cysteine and the closing phenylalanine or tryptophan. The D gene is left open where the match is weak. Some rows have no size entry. The others give once, few or many, or a class for an expanded clone.

abundance: .; d_gene: .; j_gene: TRBJ1-2; v_gene: TRBV28; len: 8; CDR3nt: TGTGCCAGCACCCTTCCCACCTTC; CDR3aa: CASTLPTF
abundance: .; d_gene: TRBD1; j_gene: TRBJ1-4; v_gene: TRBV7-2; len: 16; CDR3nt: TGTGCCAGCAGCTCGCTCGGACAGGGGGCGAGGGAAAAACTGTTTTTT; CDR3aa: CASSSLGQGAREKLFF
abundance: .; d_gene: .; j_gene: TRBJ2-5; v_gene: TRBV29-1; len: 12; CDR3nt: TGCAGCGTGAGGACAGACCAAGAGACCCAGTACTTC; CDR3aa: CSVRTDQETQYF
abundance: few; d_gene: TRBD2; j_gene: TRBJ2-5; v_gene: TRBV11-2; len: 18; CDR3nt: TGTGCCAGCAGCTCGGGACTAGCGGGGGGAATGATACAAGAGACCCAGTACTTC; CDR3aa: CASSSGLAGGMIQETQYF
abundance: .; d_gene: .; j_gene: TRBJ1-2; v_gene: TRBV11-2; len: 15; CDR3nt: TGTGCCAGCAGCTTAGGTTGGCAGGCCGACTATGGCTACACCTTC; CDR3aa: CASSLGWQADYGYTF
abundance: .; d_gene: TRBD1; j_gene: TRBJ2-7; v_gene: TRBV14; len: 17; CDR3nt: TGTGCCAGCAGCCGACGGGACAGGGGGAGGTTCGGGGACGAGCAGTACTTC; CDR3aa: CASSRRDRGRFGDEQYF
abundance: .; d_gene: .; j_gene: TRBJ2-7; v_gene: TRBV15; len: 14; CDR3nt: TGTGCCACCAGCGCGGGCAGGGGGGCCTACGAGCAGTACTTC; CDR3aa: CATSAGRGAYEQYF
abundance: .; d_gene: .; j_gene: TRBJ1-2; v_gene: TRBV28; len: 13; CDR3nt: TGTGCCAGCATCAATGACGGGGGCTATGGCTACACCTTC; CDR3aa: CASINDGGYGYTF
abundance: .; d_gene: .; j_gene: TRBJ2-7; v_gene: TRBV5-1; len: 15; CDR3nt: TGCGCCAGCAGCGCTGGGTATGACTCCAGCTACGAGCAGTACTTC; CDR3aa: CASSAGYDSSYEQYF
abundance: .; d_gene: .; j_gene: TRBJ2-5; v_gene: TRBV5-1; len: 13; CDR3nt: TGCGCCAGCAGCCGTTTGGGGGGAGAGACCCAGTACTTC; CDR3aa: CASSRLGGETQYF
abundance: .; d_gene: .; j_gene: TRBJ1-5; v_gene: TRBV19; len: 13; CDR3nt: TGTGCCAGTAGTATAAGCTCCGATCAGCCCCAGCATTTT; CDR3aa: CASSISSDQPQHF
abundance: .; d_gene: .; j_gene: TRBJ2-2; v_gene: TRBV2; len: 16; CDR3nt: TGTGCCAGCTCCCTGGTGGGCAGGAGGGGCACCGGGGAGCTGTTTTTT; CDR3aa: CASSLVGRRGTGELFF
abundance: once; d_gene: .; j_gene: TRBJ1-1; v_gene: TRBV7-2; len: 14; CDR3nt: TGTGCCAGCAGCTTAACGGTCGGTACGTTGGATGCTTTCTTT; CDR3aa: CASSLTVGTLDAFF
abundance: .; d_gene: TRBD1; j_gene: TRBJ2-7; v_gene: TRBV5-1; len: 16; CDR3nt: TGCGCCAGCAGCTCACGGGACAGGGGACTCTCCTACGAGCAGTACTTC; CDR3aa: CASSSRDRGLSYEQYF
abundance: few; d_gene: .; j_gene: TRBJ1-1; v_gene: TRBV11-1; len: 14; CDR3nt: TGTGCCAGCAGCTTAGGCAGGAGGGACACTGAAGCTTTCTTT; CDR3aa: CASSLGRRDTEAFF
abundance: .; d_gene: .; j_gene: TRBJ2-7; v_gene: TRBV18; len: 13; CDR3nt: TGTGCCAGCTCACCATCGGGGGTCTACGAGCAGTACTTC; CDR3aa: CASSPSGVYEQYF
abundance: .; d_gene: TRBD1; j_gene: TRBJ1-5; v_gene: TRBV2; len: 14; CDR3nt: TGTGCCAGCAACGGGGACAGGGGGGATCAGCCCCAGCATTTT; CDR3aa: CASNGDRGDQPQHF
abundance: .; d_gene: TRBD2; j_gene: TRBJ2-2; v_gene: TRBV10-1; len: 16; CDR3nt: TGCGCCAGCAGTGGGCCCAGCGGGGGGGACACCCGGGAGCTGTTTTTT; CDR3aa: CASSGPSGGDTRELFF
abundance: .; d_gene: TRBD1; j_gene: TRBJ2-6; v_gene: TRBV4-1; len: 19; CDR3nt: TGCGCCAGCAGCCAAGCCCTAACAGGGGGCGCCCCTGGGGCCAACGTCCTGACTTTC; CDR3aa: CASSQALTGGAPGANVLTF
abundance: .; d_gene: .; j_gene: TRBJ2-2; v_gene: TRBV6-7; len: 15; CDR3nt: TGTGCCAGCAGTTTCCGGGGGCGGGATACCGGGGAGCTGTTTTTT; CDR3aa: CASSFRGRDTGELFF
abundance: .; d_gene: .; j_gene: TRBJ1-6; v_gene: TRBV5-6; len: 16; CDR3nt: TGTGCCAGCAGCTTGTCCGGGTACTCCTATAATTCACCCCTCCACTTT; CDR3aa: CASSLSGYSYNSPLHF
abundance: .; d_gene: .; j_gene: TRBJ1-1; v_gene: TRBV7-9; len: 14; CDR3nt: TGTGCCAGCAGCCCACTCAGGGGGAACACTGAAGCTTTCTTT; CDR3aa: CASSPLRGNTEAFF
abundance: .; d_gene: .; j_gene: TRBJ2-5; v_gene: TRBV5-1; len: 14; CDR3nt: TGCGCCAGCAGCTCGGGGGGCTTCCGAGAGACCCAGTACTTC; CDR3aa: CASSSGGFRETQYF
abundance: .; d_gene: .; j_gene: TRBJ2-7; v_gene: TRBV6-5; len: 13; CDR3nt: TGTGCCAGCAGTTATTCTTCCGCCGGGGAGCAGTACTTC; CDR3aa: CASSYSSAGEQYF
abundance: .; d_gene: TRBD2; j_gene: TRBJ2-5; v_gene: TRBV6-1; len: 14; CDR3nt: TGTGCCAGCAAACCTAACTGGGGAGGGGAGACCCAGTACTTC; CDR3aa: CASKPNWGGETQYF
abundance: .; d_gene: .; j_gene: TRBJ2-5; v_gene: TRBV7-9; len: 13; CDR3nt: TGTGCCAGCAGCTTTGTAGGTTTGGAGACCCAGTACTTC; CDR3aa: CASSFVGLETQYF
abundance: .; d_gene: .; j_gene: TRBJ2-1; v_gene: TRBV5-4; len: 14; CDR3nt: TGTGCCAGCAGCTTGGCCAGTGGGGCTGGTGAGCAGTTCTTC; CDR3aa: CASSLASGAGEQFF
abundance: few; d_gene: .; j_gene: TRBJ2-5; v_gene: TRBV7-2; len: 16; CDR3nt: TGTGCCAGCAGCCCCTCCGGGTCTTCGTACCAAGAGACCCAGTACTTC; CDR3aa: CASSPSGSSYQETQYF
abundance: .; d_gene: TRBD1; j_gene: TRBJ2-7; v_gene: TRBV28; len: 12; CDR3nt: TGTGCCAGTCGGACAGGGAACTACGAGCAGTACTTC; CDR3aa: CASRTGNYEQYF
abundance: .; d_gene: .; j_gene: TRBJ2-3; v_gene: TRBV5-4; len: 13; CDR3nt: TGTGCCAGCAGCCCCGACAGGAAGGATACGCAGTATTTT; CDR3aa: CASSPDRKDTQYF
abundance: .; d_gene: .; j_gene: TRBJ2-5; v_gene: TRBV7-9; len: 13; CDR3nt: TGTGCCAGCAGCTTAAATCAGCAAGAGACCCAGTACTTC; CDR3aa: CASSLNQQETQYF
abundance: .; d_gene: .; j_gene: TRBJ1-4; v_gene: TRBV7-3; len: 14; CDR3nt: TGTGCCAGCAGCCCCGAAGGGGACGATGAAAAACTGTTTTTT; CDR3aa: CASSPEGDDEKLFF
abundance: .; d_gene: .; j_gene: TRBJ1-4; v_gene: TRBV6-1; len: 15; CDR3nt: TGTGCCAGCAGCTCAGGGACCTTAGTGGGGGAAAAACTGTTTTTT; CDR3aa: CASSSGTLVGEKLFF
abundance: .; d_gene: .; j_gene: TRBJ2-2; v_gene: TRBV7-6; len: 14; CDR3nt: TGTGCCAGCAGCTTAGACCTCAAGACCGGGGAGCTGTTTTTT; CDR3aa: CASSLDLKTGELFF
abundance: .; d_gene: .; j_gene: TRBJ1-1; v_gene: TRBV11-1; len: 15; CDR3nt: TGTGCCAGCAGCTTAGTTGGACCCGCGGACACTGAAGCTTTCTTT; CDR3aa: CASSLVGPADTEAFF
abundance: few; d_gene: .; j_gene: TRBJ1-6; v_gene: TRBV9; len: 13; CDR3nt: TGTGCCAGCAGCGTAGAGGGACCTTCACCCCTCCACTTT; CDR3aa: CASSVEGPSPLHF
abundance: .; d_gene: .; j_gene: TRBJ1-3; v_gene: TRBV7-2; len: 16; CDR3nt: TGTGCCAGCAGCTTAGTAGGGGGTGGGGCTGGAAACACCATATATTTT; CDR3aa: CASSLVGGGAGNTIYF
abundance: .; d_gene: .; j_gene: TRBJ2-1; v_gene: TRBV19; len: 13; CDR3nt: TGTGCCAGTAGTATCCGCACCGGCAATGAGCAGTTCTTC; CDR3aa: CASSIRTGNEQFF
abundance: .; d_gene: .; j_gene: TRBJ1-1; v_gene: TRBV7-9; len: 13; CDR3nt: TGTGCCAGCATAGCGGTCTCAGGGACTGAAGCTTTCTTT; CDR3aa: CASIAVSGTEAFF
abundance: .; d_gene: TRBD1; j_gene: TRBJ2-5; v_gene: TRBV25-1; len: 13; CDR3nt: TGTGCCAGCAGCGAGGGGGCCCGAGAGACCCAGTACTTC; CDR3aa: CASSEGARETQYF
abundance: .; d_gene: .; j_gene: TRBJ2-1; v_gene: TRBV29-1; len: 13; CDR3nt: TGCAGCGTTGCAGGCCGCTCCTACAATGAGCAGTTCTTC; CDR3aa: CSVAGRSYNEQFF
abundance: .; d_gene: TRBD2; j_gene: TRBJ2-1; v_gene: TRBV11-3; len: 15; CDR3nt: TGTGCCAGCAGCTTATCAGCGGGGGGGTACAATGAGCAGTTCTTC; CDR3aa: CASSLSAGGYNEQFF
abundance: .; d_gene: TRBD2; j_gene: TRBJ2-7; v_gene: TRBV5-1; len: 16; CDR3nt: TGCGCCAGCAGCTTCCTCGCCAGCGGGGAAAGAGGCGAGCAGTACTTC; CDR3aa: CASSFLASGERGEQYF
abundance: .; d_gene: .; j_gene: TRBJ1-6; v_gene: TRBV11-3; len: 14; CDR3nt: TGTGCCAGCAGCTTAGGAGCCCACGGTTCACCCCTCCACTTT; CDR3aa: CASSLGAHGSPLHF
abundance: .; d_gene: .; j_gene: TRBJ2-2; v_gene: TRBV11-2; len: 15; CDR3nt: TGTGCCAGCAGCTTAGGAAACTCGAACACCGGGGAGCTGTTTTTT; CDR3aa: CASSLGNSNTGELFF